These 20 T cell receptor beta chains share one sample of origin, sequenced in a study of shared clonotypes between healthy human individuals. Profiled with immunoSEQ multiplex PCR; TCRdb holds only in-frame clones, not every one. The sample has roughly 2.2 million clones, around 92% seen once. The sequenced sample was naive CD4+ T cells from PBMCs. Subset of the sample: CD45RA+ positively selected. All receptors derive from a man younger than 35 in good health. Some clones in this sample may be carry-over from other donors' samples.

This chain links TRBV19 with TRBJ1-2; 7 positions match TRBD1. Germline V lookup: CDR1 LNHDA, CDR2 SQIVND (reference sequence). The CDR3 contains 14 residues. V lost 7 bases and J lost 5; bases outside the gene matches: 10. CDR3 coding DNA: TGTGCCAGTATGTCCACAGGGGTTACTTATGGCTACACCTTC. Residues: CASMSTGVTYGYTF.

The chain recombines TRBV27 with TRBJ1-3; TRBD1 matches at 10 bases. The trim removed 6 bases at V and 4 bases at J, leaving 12 bases unmatched. The CDR3 totals 17 residues. From germline, CDR1 is MNHEY and CDR2 SMNVEV (reference sequence). The CDR3 DNA reads as TGTGCCAGCAGCCGGGGCGACAGGGGGCTATCCGGAAACACCATATATTTT. Protein: CASSRGDRGLSGNTIYF.

As for this clone: The same CDR3 is also encoded by other DNA sequences in this sample. The chain combines TRBV5-1 with TRBJ2-5, with 7 bases matching TRBD2. CDR3 length equals 15 residues. Germline V gene sequence: CDR1 SGHRS, CDR2 YFSETQ. Trimming took 0 bases from V and 5 from J; bases not matched to a gene: 7. The CDR3 here is CASSLVAGAGETQYF. CDR3 DNA sequence: TGCGCCAGCAGCTTGGTTGCGGGAGCGGGGGAGACCCAGTACTTC.

This clone was picked up a small number of times. The chain links TRBV19 to TRBJ1-1; D is undetermined. From germline, CDR1 is LNHDA and CDR2 SQIVND (reference sequence). The CDR3 has 13 residues. Trimming removed 6 bases from V and 1 base from J, with 9 bases in between. CDR3 bases: TGTGCCAGTAGCTTGAATCCGAACACTGAAGCTTTCTTT. Its translation: CASSLNPNTEAFF.

This chain uses TRBV5-1 with TRBJ2-1; D is uncertain. The germline gives CDR1 SGHRS, CDR2 YFSETQ. Trimming stripped 2 bases from V and 3 bases from J, with 15 bases between. CDR3 length: 16 residues. The CDR3 reads CASSLGIDIIYNEQFF. CDR3 coding DNA: TGCGCCAGCAGCTTAGGGATAGACATCATCTACAATGAGCAGTTCTTC. Full variable domain (rest looked up from reference TRBV5-1 and TRBJ2-1): KAGVTQTPRYLIKTRGQQVTLSCSPISGHRSVSWYQQTPGQGLQFLFEYFSETQRNKGNFPGRFSGRQFSNSRSEMNVSTLELGDSALYLCASSLGIDIIYNEQFFGPGTRLTVL.

The chain combines TRBV2 with TRBJ1-5; 10 bases agree with TRBD1. Germline V gives CDR1 SNHLY, CDR2 FYNNEI. With 4 bases clipped from V and 7 bases from J, the junction kept 4 bases outside the gene matches. This CDR3 comprises 14 residues. The CDR3 DNA follows: TGTGCCAGCAGTGGGCGGACAGGGGGACAGCCCCAGCATTTT. Residues: CASSGRTGGQPQHF.

The chain uses TRBV5-1 and TRBJ1-1; D is possibly TRBD1 (6 bases). CDR3 size: 17 residues. V lost 3 bases, J lost 0 bases, and 18 bases lay in between. The germline V gene has CDR1 SGHRS and CDR2 YFSETQ. CDR3 sequence (DNA): TGCGCCAGCAGCTGGGTGAGGGAAACAGGGATGAACACTGAAGCTTTCTTT. Its protein is CASSWVRETGMNTEAFF.

This clone was detected a few times. This chain connects TRBV29-1 to TRBJ2-7; TRBD2 aligns across 7 bases. V lost 4 bases, J lost 6 bases, and 9 bases stayed unmatched. CDR1 and CDR2 from the germline V gene are SQVTM and ANQGSEA. The CDR3 spans 13 residues. The CDR3 nucleotides read TGCAGCGTTGGAGCGGGAAGGGCCCTCGAGCAGTACTTC. It codes for CSVGAGRALEQYF.

DNA for the CDR3: TGTGCCAGCAGATCACCGGGACAGGGGGCAAATACGCAGTATTTT. Its protein product is CASRSPGQGANTQYF. The chain carries TRBV6-5 and TRBJ2-3; the match to TRBD1 covers 12 bases. V shed 6 bases, J shed 7 bases, and the junction held 8 bases outside the gene matches. The CDR3 extends over 15 amino acids. Germline assignment: CDR1 MNHEY and CDR2 SVGAGI.

The chain is built from TRBV5-4 and TRBJ2-5, with D possibly matching TRBD2 (6 bases). The CDR3 has 16 residues. V shed 4 bases and J shed 1 base, with 17 bases lying between them. Germline V CDR1 and CDR2: SGHNT, YYREEE (reference sequence). CDR3 region: CASSHSREFVQETQYF. The CDR3 DNA reads as TGTGCCAGCAGCCATTCACGGGAGTTCGTCCAAGAGACCCAGTACTTC.

As to this clone: This specimen includes other DNA sequences encoding the same CDR3. V and J are TRBV28 and TRBJ2-7; TRBD1 matches 7 bases. V dropped 6 bases and J dropped 0; count of bases not matched to a gene: 5. The CDR3 sequence is 14 residues long. From germline, CDR1 is MDHEN and CDR2 SYDVKM. The CDR3 protein is CASRGTVSSYEQYF. The CDR3 region has the DNA TGTGCCAGCAGGGGGACAGTTAGCTCCTACGAGCAGTACTTC.

V usage is TRBV11-2 and J usage is TRBJ2-7; D possibly corresponds to TRBD2 (5 bases). Germline lookup yields CDR1 SGHAT and CDR2 FQNNGV. V lost 5 bases and J 3 bases, leaving 17 bases between the germline ends. This CDR3 region has 15 residues. CDR3 bases: TGTGCCAGCAGCCGATCCGGGATCGGCCACTACGAGCAGTACTTC. It translates to CASSRSGIGHYEQYF.

J is TRBJ2-7 and V is TRBV18; 9 bases map to TRBD2. This CDR3 contains 18 residues. Germline assignment: CDR1 KGHSH and CDR2 LQKENI. J was trimmed by 1 base and V by 0 bases; bases with no gene match: 10. CDR3 coding DNA: TGTGCCAGCTCACCACCGAGGCGGGAGGGCCCCCTTTCCTACGAGCAGTACTTC. Protein product: CASSPPRREGPLSYEQYF. The whole variable domain, remainder taken from reference TRBV18 and TRBJ2-7, is NAGVMQNPRHLVRRRGQEARLRCSPMKGHSHVYWYRQLPEEGLKFMVYLQKENIIDESGMPKERFSAEFPKEGPSILRIQQVVRGDSAAYFCASSPPRREGPLSYEQYFGPGTRLTVT.

V and J are TRBV5-1 and TRBJ2-2; possibly TRBD2 for D (6 bases). This CDR3 has 17 residues. From germline, CDR1 is SGHRS and CDR2 YFSETQ. V lost 5 bases to trimming and J lost 0 bases, with 17 bases between them. The CDR3 DNA follows: TGCGCCAGCAGTCGAGGCCGGGACTCCTCGAACACCGGGGAGCTGTTTTTT. Protein sequence: CASSRGRDSSNTGELFF.

The J gene is TRBJ1-3, the V gene TRBV6-5, with no clear D. The length of the CDR3 is 14 residues. The V and J ends lost 1 base and 3 bases respectively, with 7 bases between them. Germline values: CDR1 MNHEY, CDR2 SVGAGI. The CDR3 sequence is CASSYLGGGNTIYF. The CDR3 region has the DNA TGTGCCAGCAGTTACTTGGGTGGTGGAAACACCATATATTTT.

The chain has TRBV6-1 and TRBJ1-4; 7 bases match TRBD1. The germline gives CDR1 MNHNS, CDR2 SASEGT. The CDR3 sequence is 16 residues long. Unmatched junction bases numbered 11, after V lost 3 bases and J lost 7 bases. The CDR3 sequence: CASSDFRGRDREKLFF. CDR3 nucleotide sequence: TGTGCCAGCAGTGACTTTAGGGGGCGAGATCGTGAAAAACTGTTTTTT.

V usage is TRBV5-1 and J usage is TRBJ1-4; 7 bases align to TRBD1. From germline, CDR1 is SGHRS and CDR2 YFSETQ. V lost 3 bases and J lost 4; bases outside the gene matches: 9. The CDR3 totals 16 residues. Written as DNA, the CDR3 is TGCGCCAGCAGCTCAGGACGGGACAGTTATAATGAAAAACTGTTTTTT. Its translation: CASSSGRDSYNEKLFF. Looking up the rest from reference TRBV5-1 and TRBJ1-4 gives the full variable domain: KAGVTQTPRYLIKTRGQQVTLSCSPISGHRSVSWYQQTPGQGLQFLFEYFSETQRNKGNFPGRFSGRQFSNSRSEMNVSTLELGDSALYLCASSSGRDSYNEKLFFGSGTQLSVL.

The V call is TRBV28, the J call TRBJ2-3, with D tentatively TRBD2 (6 bases). This CDR3 contains 15 residues. V was shortened by 3 bases and J by 1 base, with 11 bases between the two germline ends. Germline V lookup: CDR1 MDHEN, CDR2 SYDVKM. Here the CDR3 reads CASSLGGVGTDTQYF. CDR3 DNA sequence: TGTGCCAGCAGTTTGGGAGGAGTCGGCACAGATACGCAGTATTTT. The complete variable domain, with remaining parts taken from reference TRBV28 and TRBJ2-3, reads DVKVTQSSRYLVKRTGEKVFLECVQDMDHENMFWYRQDPGLGLRLIYFSYDVKMKEKGDIPEGYSVSREKKERFSLILESASTNQTSMYLCASSLGGVGTDTQYFGPGTRLTVL.

The V and J genes are TRBV27 and TRBJ2-5; tentatively, D is TRBD1 or TRBD2 (6 bases each). This CDR3 comprises 13 residues. V dropped 8 bases and J dropped 5 bases, with 15 bases sitting between them. The germline V gene has CDR1 MNHEY and CDR2 SMNVEV (reference sequence). CDR3 sequence reads: CASSNRGLETQYF. The CDR3 DNA reads as TGTGCCAGCTCCAACCGGGGGCTGGAGACCCAGTACTTC.

CDR3 protein: CASSGDRQETQYF. The CDR3 DNA reads as TGTGCCAGCAGCGGGGACAGGCAAGAGACCCAGTACTTC. The V and J genes are TRBV7-3 and TRBJ2-5, with 8 bases aligning to TRBD1. There are 13 residues in the CDR3. Germline V gene sequence: CDR1 SGHTA, CDR2 FQGTGA. Losses at the gene ends were 5 bases for V and 2 bases for J; bases not matched to a gene: 1.